This entry lists 20 T cell receptor beta chains sequenced from one sample in a study of blood T cell repertoires in COVID-19. Measured with immunoSEQ multiplex PCR; TCRdb has only the in-frame clones, and not every one. The top ten hold 15% to 20% of the sample, which has 100,000 or so clones, about 80% seen once. Sample: peripheral blood. The receptors stem from a woman between 65 and 79 years old with acute or convalescent COVID-19.

This clone has a single count. The chain uses TRBV18 and TRBJ1-1; D gene ambiguous. The CDR3 is made up of 13 amino acids. CDR1 KGHSH and CDR2 LQKENI come from the germline V gene. Trimming took off 5 bases at V and 4 bases at J, with 11 bases between the two ends. In nucleotides, the CDR3 is TGTGCCAGCTCAGCGGCCGGAGGCACTGAAGCTTTCTTT. Translation gives CASSAAGGTEAFF.

This clone was seen just once. V gene TRBV6-6 combines with J gene TRBJ1-5; TRBD1 is a possible D gene (5 bases). V lost 2 bases and J lost 4, with 12 bases in between. From germline, CDR1 is MNHNY and CDR2 SVGAGI (reference sequence). This CDR3 region has 15 residues. The CDR3 DNA reads as TGTGCCAGCAGTTACCAGACAGATGGAAATCAGCCCCAGCATTTT. Encoded protein: CASSYQTDGNQPQHF.

CDR3 DNA: TGTGCCAGCACCAACCAGGGTAGCAACACTGAAGCTTTCTTT. Protein: CASTNQGSNTEAFF. The J gene is TRBJ1-1, the V gene TRBV28, with D possibly matching TRBD1 (5 bases). The CDR3 length is 14 residues. V lost 7 bases, J lost 2 bases, and 14 bases lay in between. Germline V gives CDR1 MDHEN, CDR2 SYDVKM. The whole variable domain, remainder taken from reference TRBV28 and TRBJ1-1, is DVKVTQSSRYLVKRTGEKVFLECVQDMDHENMFWYRQDPGLGLRLIYFSYDVKMKEKGDIPEGYSVSREKKERFSLILESASTNQTSMYLCASTNQGSNTEAFFGQGTRLTVV.

This clone was observed a handful of times. The chain recombines TRBV25-1 with TRBJ2-2, with a weak D call TRBD1 (6 bases). CDR1 is MGHDK, CDR2 SYGVNS, per germline. The V and J ends lost 6 bases and 7 bases respectively, with 15 bases between them. The CDR3 is 14 amino acids. This chain's CDR3 is CASRPQQGIGELFF. The CDR3 DNA is TGTGCCAGCAGACCACAACAGGGTATCGGGGAGCTGTTTTTT.

The chain is built from TRBV5-1 and TRBJ2-3; 9 bases line up with TRBD1. Germline V gene sequence: CDR1 SGHRS, CDR2 YFSETQ. The ends lost 1 base at V and 5 bases at J; junction bases unmatched: 5. This CDR3 is 15 amino acids long. CDR3 coding DNA: TGCGCCAGCAGCTTGTGGACAGGGGTGGGAGATACGCAGTATTTT. Its protein is CASSLWTGVGDTQYF. The variable domain in full, completed from reference TRBV5-1 and TRBJ2-3, reads KAGVTQTPRYLIKTRGQQVTLSCSPISGHRSVSWYQQTPGQGLQFLFEYFSETQRNKGNFPGRFSGRQFSNSRSEMNVSTLELGDSALYLCASSLWTGVGDTQYFGPGTRLTVL.

The V gene is TRBV30, the J gene TRBJ2-7; 7 nucleotides agree with TRBD1. J was trimmed by 9 bases and V by 3 bases; bases with no gene match: 14. CDR1 is GTSNPN, CDR2 SVGIG, per germline (reference sequence). This CDR3 region has 14 residues. As DNA, the CDR3 is TGTGCCTGGAGCCAGACAGGGAGAGTATATCGGCAGTACTTC. It codes for CAWSQTGRVYRQYF.

This rearrangement joins TRBV9 to TRBJ1-2, with 8 bases aligning to TRBD1. The CDR3 covers 13 residues. CDR1 SGDLS and CDR2 YYNGEE come from the germline V gene. J lost 8 bases, V lost 0 bases, and 3 bases had no gene match. The CDR3 spells CASSVGQGSGYTF. CDR3 coding DNA: TGTGCCAGCAGCGTAGGACAGGGGAGCGGCTACACCTTC.

The chain employs TRBV12-3 or TRBV12-4 and TRBJ1-2; D might be TRBD1 (6 bases). This CDR3 contains 12 residues. Trimming shortened V by 6 bases and J by 6 bases, and 11 bases separated the two germline ends. In DNA, the CDR3 is TGTGCCAGCAGGCATGACAGGAATGGCTACACCTTC. This gives the protein CASRHDRNGYTF.

The chain has TRBV12-5 and TRBJ2-3; 10 nucleotides line up with TRBD2. Germline V CDR1 and CDR2: LGHNT, FRNRAP. The length of the CDR3 is 16 residues. V was pared by 5 bases and J by 2 bases, with 7 bases of the junction left unmatched. CDR3: CASGPPSGGLTDTQYF. CDR3 DNA sequence: TGTGCTAGTGGTCCACCTAGCGGGGGCCTCACAGATACGCAGTATTTT. Full variable domain (missing parts from reference TRBV12-5 and TRBJ2-3): DARVTQTPRHKVTEMGQEVTMRCQPILGHNTVFWYRQTMMQGLELLAYFRNRAPLDDSGMPKDRFSAEMPDATLATLKIQPSEPRDSAVYFCASGPPSGGLTDTQYFGPGTRLTVL.

The rearrangement uses TRBV27 and TRBJ1-2, with 8 bases that match TRBD1. The germline V gene has CDR1 MNHEY and CDR2 SMNVEV (reference sequence). Trimming took 6 bases from V and 3 from J; bases not matched to a gene: 12. The length of the CDR3 is 16 residues. The CDR3 DNA sequence: TGTGCCAGCAGCCCCAACCGGGACAGGATCCACTATGGCTACACCTTC. This sequence encodes CASSPNRDRIHYGYTF.

The J gene is TRBJ1-1, the V gene TRBV12-3 or TRBV12-4; TRBD1 is a possible D gene (5 bases). The CDR3 sequence is 13 residues long. V was shortened by 3 bases and J by 5 bases, with 10 bases between the two germline ends. The chain's CDR3 is CASSFKEGTEAFF. The CDR3 DNA reads TGTGCCAGCAGTTTTAAGGAGGGGACTGAAGCTTTCTTT.

The chain joins TRBV3-1 (or the pseudogene TRBV3-2) to TRBJ1-6; possible D gene TRBD1, 6 bases. This CDR3 is built from 14 residues. Trimming removed 3 bases from V and 10 bases from J, with 13 bases in between. Per germline, CDR1 LGHDT and CDR2 YNNKEL (reference sequence). The CDR3 sequence is CASSHQGSGSPLHF. DNA of the CDR3: TGTGCCAGCAGCCACCAGGGGTCGGGGTCACCCCTCCACTTT.

J is TRBJ1-6 and V is TRBV14; 8 bases match TRBD1. CDR1 and CDR2 (germline): SGHDN, FVKESK. The CDR3 contains 15 residues. After removal of 0 bases from V and 9 bases from J, the junction contained 4 bases not matched to a gene. CDR3 in amino acids: CASSQEQQGVSPLHF. The CDR3 DNA reads TGTGCCAGCAGCCAAGAACAACAGGGGGTTTCACCCCTCCACTTT. The variable domain in full, with the rest retrieved from reference TRBV14 and TRBJ1-6, is EAGVTQFPSHSVIEKGQTVTLRCDPISGHDNLYWYRRVMGKEIKFLLHFVKESKQDESGMPNNRFLAERTGGTYSTLKVQPAELEDSGVYFCASSQEQQGVSPLHFGNGTRLTVT.

The chain is built from TRBV28 and TRBJ1-6; weak D call: TRBD1 (5 bases). The V gene lost 6 bases and the J gene lost 0 bases, with 9 bases spanning the gap. The CDR3 has 15 amino acids. Germline V lookup: CDR1 MDHEN, CDR2 SYDVKM. CDR3 protein: CASRLGGSYNSPLHF. The CDR3, as DNA: TGTGCCAGCAGGCTGGGGGGCTCCTATAATTCACCCCTCCACTTT.

This chain links TRBV29-1 with TRBJ1-6; no clear D. V was clipped by 6 bases and J by 6 bases, with 12 bases between them. The germline gives CDR1 SQVTM, CDR2 ANQGSEA. This CDR3 has 13 amino acids. The CDR3 nucleotides are TGCAGCGTCAGGACTCAGTTTAATTCACCCCTCCACTTT. It specifies CSVRTQFNSPLHF. The full variable domain, its missing parts supplied by reference TRBV29-1 and TRBJ1-6, is SAVISQKPSRDICQRGTSLTIQCQVDSQVTMMFWYRQQPGQSLTLIATANQGSEATYESGFVIDKFPISRPNLTFSTLTVSNMSPEDSSIYLCSVRTQFNSPLHFGNGTRLTVT.

This clone was detected once. This rearrangement joins TRBV28 to TRBJ2-3; a weak D match, TRBD2 (6 bases). The germline gives CDR1 MDHEN, CDR2 SYDVKM. The V gene lost 6 bases and the J gene lost 4 bases, with 17 bases spanning the gap. CDR3 length: 15 amino acids. CDR3 sequence (DNA): TGTGCCAGCAGGGGGGTCAGGAGGGGAGCAGATACGCAGTATTTT. Residues: CASRGVRRGADTQYF. Drawing the rest from reference TRBV28 and TRBJ2-3, the complete variable domain is DVKVTQSSRYLVKRTGEKVFLECVQDMDHENMFWYRQDPGLGLRLIYFSYDVKMKEKGDIPEGYSVSREKKERFSLILESASTNQTSMYLCASRGVRRGADTQYFGPGTRLTVL.

This chain uses TRBV5-1 with TRBJ1-6; 9 nucleotides align to TRBD1. This CDR3 is 16 amino acids long. Germline V gene data show CDR1 as SGHRS and CDR2 as YFSETQ. J was trimmed by 9 bases and V by 3 bases; bases with no gene match: 10. The CDR3 DNA sequence: TGCGCCAGCAGCTCAATTCCGGGACAGGGTAGTTCACCCCTCCACTTT. Residues: CASSSIPGQGSSPLHF.

This clone was picked up one time. CDR3 protein: CASTHREDSPLHF. The CDR3 DNA reads as TGTGCCAGTACCCACAGGGAAGATTCACCCCTCCACTTT. The gene calls are TRBV19 and TRBJ1-6; TRBD1 is a possible D gene (6 bases). Trimming stripped 7 bases from V and 8 bases from J, with 12 bases between. The CDR3 covers 13 residues. Germline assignment: CDR1 LNHDA and CDR2 SQIVND (reference sequence). Looking up the rest from reference TRBV19 and TRBJ1-6 gives the full variable domain: DGGITQSPKYLFRKEGQNVTLSCEQNLNHDAMYWYRQDPGQGLRLIYYSQIVNDFQKGDIAEGYSVSREKKESFPLTVTSAQKNPTAFYLCASTHREDSPLHFGNGTRLTVT.

The V and J genes are TRBV10-3 and TRBJ2-7; 11 bases agree with TRBD2. This CDR3 comprises 16 residues. Looked up from germline, CDR1 is ENHRY and CDR2 is SYGVKD. V was pared by 6 bases and J by 0 bases, with 7 bases of the junction left unmatched. The CDR3 region is CAIRDAGTSGSYEQYF. The DNA for the CDR3 is TGTGCCATCAGGGACGCCGGGACTAGCGGCTCCTACGAGCAGTACTTC.

CDR3 protein: CASSWGTGDEQYF. The CDR3 DNA is TGCGCCAGCAGCTGGGGGACAGGGGACGAGCAGTACTTC. The rearrangement uses TRBV5-1 and TRBJ2-7; TRBD1 matches at 10 bases. The CDR3 loop spans 13 amino acids. The germline V gene encodes CDR1 SGHRS and CDR2 YFSETQ. After removal of 3 bases from V and 5 bases from J, the junction contained 2 bases not matched to a gene.